One and the same sample provided the 16 T cell receptor beta chains below, sequenced in a study of regulatory T cells in long-lasting Graves disease. Arm-PCR of CDR3 regions and iRepertoire HTBI primers were used to build TCR beta libraries. MiXCR, run by TCRdb on the multiplex PCR reads, gives a single entry per CDR3 protein. The sample includes around 400,000 distinct CDR3 sequences, around a sixth of them seen just once. Time point: newly diagnosed GD, antithyroid drugs for less than 3 months. Extracted PBMC RNA gave rise to the TCR library. The source was peripheral blood mononuclear cells (PBMCs), collected at new diagnosis, from a patient treated with antithyroid drugs. The source of these receptors is a female donor with Graves disease.

This clonotype came up many times. V gene TRBV2 combines with J gene TRBJ1-2, with TRBD1 matching 7 bases. Germline trimming cut 5 bases from V and 6 bases from J; bases unmatched to any gene: 6. The CDR3 contains 13 residues. Germline CDR1 reads SNHLY; CDR2 reads FYNNEI. The CDR3 nucleotides are TGTGCCAGCAGTTATACAGGGGAGGATGGCTACACCTTC. This codes for CASSYTGEDGYTF.

As concerns this clonotype: Since a much larger clone is just one base distant, this may be a read error. The V gene is TRBV3-1, the J gene TRBJ1-5; no clear D. The CDR3 is 15 amino acids. Deletions cut 1 base from V and 9 bases from J, with 16 bases between. Germline V gene sequence: CDR1 LGHDT, CDR2 YNNKEL (reference sequence). The chain's CDR3 is CASSQARPGMSPQHF. In DNA form, the CDR3 reads TGTGCCAGCAGCCAAGCCCGGCCTGGTATGTCGCCCCAGCATTTT.

This clonotype was observed at least ten times. The chain employs TRBV7-2 and TRBJ2-3; TRBD1 matches 8 bases. The V gene end was trimmed by 6 bases and the J gene end by 7 bases; junction bases not matched to a gene: 12. The CDR3 totals 15 residues. Germline V CDR1 and CDR2: SGHTA, FQGNSA. CDR3 sequence: CASSLQGVGGNTQYF. The CDR3 DNA follows: TGTGCCAGCAGTTTACAGGGGGTCGGTGGAAATACGCAGTATTTT.

This chain connects TRBV6-5 to TRBJ2-7; 11 nucleotides align to TRBD1. Germline CDR1 reads MNHEY; CDR2 reads SVGAGI. This CDR3 is 16 amino acids long. V shed 2 bases, J shed 2 bases, and the junction held 5 bases outside the gene matches. The chain's CDR3 is CASSYGPGQGAYEQYF. The DNA of the CDR3 is TGTGCCAGCAGTTACGGTCCGGGACAGGGGGCCTACGAGCAGTACTTC.

In its sample, this clonotype was seen many times. V gene TRBV20-1 combines with J gene TRBJ2-3; the D is unclear. From germline, CDR1 is DFQATT and CDR2 SNEGSKA (reference sequence). This CDR3 is built from 12 residues. V was shortened by 6 bases and J by 2 bases, with 9 bases between the two germline ends. CDR3 nucleotides: TGCAGTGCCGACTTGTACACAGATACGCAGTATTTT. It translates to CSADLYTDTQYF.

This clonotype was counted at least ten times. This chain uses TRBV2 with TRBJ2-5, with 8 bases that match TRBD2. V was pared by 0 bases and J by 5 bases, with 8 bases of the junction left unmatched. The CDR3 has 16 amino acids. Germline loops: CDR1 SNHLY, CDR2 FYNNEI. CDR3 loop: CASSEALGAGDETQYF. In DNA, the CDR3 is TGTGCCAGCAGTGAAGCGCTTGGAGCGGGGGACGAGACCCAGTACTTC.

Ten or more counts support this clonotype. The chain links TRBV6-2 or TRBV6-3 to TRBJ2-1; 12 nucleotides match TRBD2. J lost 5 bases, V lost 7 bases, and 6 bases had no gene match. CDR3 length: 15 amino acids. Germline loops: CDR1 MNHEY, CDR2 SVGEGT. CDR3 coding DNA: TGTGCCAGCACCCTACTAGCGGGGGGAAACAATGAGCAGTTCTTC. Its protein product is CASTLLAGGNNEQFF.

This chain connects TRBV6-1 to TRBJ1-4; perhaps TRBD1 as D (6 bases). Germline lookup yields CDR1 MNHNS and CDR2 SASEGT. Deletions cut 8 bases from V and 6 bases from J, with 16 bases between. CDR3 length: 14 residues. The CDR3 loop reads CASGRGGADEKLFF. The DNA for the CDR3 is TGTGCCAGCGGCCGCGGGGGGGCTGATGAAAAACTGTTTTTT.

At least ten counts were recorded for this clonotype. This rearrangement joins TRBV7-8 to TRBJ2-3; tentatively, D is TRBD2 (5 bases). CDR3 length: 15 residues. V was shortened by 6 bases and J by 1 base, with 14 bases between the two germline ends. Per germline, CDR1 SGHVS and CDR2 FQNEAQ. CDR3 loop: CASSQSSGRTDTQYF. CDR3 sequence (DNA): TGTGCCAGCAGTCAGAGCAGCGGCCGCACAGATACGCAGTATTTT.

This clonotype was detected ten times or more. This chain links TRBV7-3 with TRBJ1-2; D is unresolved. V was cut by 3 bases and J by 6 bases, with 11 bases left in between. The CDR3 loop spans 13 amino acids. Germline CDR1 SGHTA, CDR2 FQGTGA. Written as DNA, the CDR3 is TGTGCCAGCAGCTTGAGAGGGTGGGATGGCTACACCTTC. Translation gives CASSLRGWDGYTF.

This clonotype was seen repeatedly, ten times or more. The chain has TRBV28 and TRBJ1-4; D is ambiguous. The CDR3 has 15 amino acids. Germline V gives CDR1 MDHEN, CDR2 SYDVKM. Deletions cut 3 bases from V and 0 bases from J, with 8 bases between. The CDR3 reads CASSFLGATNEKLFF. The CDR3, as DNA: TGTGCCAGCAGTTTTCTTGGTGCAACTAATGAAAAACTGTTTTTT.

This clonotype has a count of ten or more. The gene calls are TRBV20-1 and TRBJ1-2; D is unresolved. CDR1 and CDR2 (germline): DFQATT, SNEGSKA (reference sequence). V shed 2 bases and J shed 2 bases, with 6 bases lying between them. The CDR3 loop spans 12 amino acids. CDR3 DNA: TGCAGTGCTAGACTCACCAACTATGGCTACACCTTC. It encodes CSARLTNYGYTF.

This chain connects TRBV2 to TRBJ1-2, with 9 bases matching TRBD1. This CDR3 has 14 residues. J lost 8 bases, V lost 4 bases, and 8 bases had no gene match. Germline V CDR1 and CDR2: SNHLY, FYNNEI. The CDR3 nucleotides read TGTGCCAGCAGTGTTCAACAGGGGGCGGTGGGCTACACCTTC. It yields the protein CASSVQQGAVGYTF.

This clonotype was counted a few times. This chain's CDR3 is CASSESRPSRHTEAFF. CDR3 DNA sequence: TGCGCCAGCAGTGAGTCGAGACCTTCGCGGCACACTGAAGCTTTCTTT. The chain uses TRBV10-1 and TRBJ1-1; no firm D call. The germline CDR1 and CDR2 sequences are WNHNN and SYGVQD (reference sequence). The CDR3 is 16 amino acids. The V end was cut by 0 bases, the J end by 3 bases, with 14 bases between.

V is TRBV6-5 and J is TRBJ2-1; perhaps TRBD2 as D (6 bases). The germline V gene has CDR1 MNHEY and CDR2 SVGAGI. The CDR3 runs to 17 residues. The V end lost 2 bases, the J end lost 10 bases, and 24 bases lay between the germline ends. CDR3 sequence: CASSYRHSKGGYGEQFF. For the CDR3, the DNA is TGTGCCAGCAGTTACCGACACTCGAAGGGAGGATATGGGGAGCAGTTCTTC.

This clonotype has a handful of counts. In DNA, the CDR3 is TGTGCCAGCAGCCAAGGCCCGGACCTTAGGGCTGAAGCTTTCTTT. This sequence encodes CASSQGPDLRAEAFF. V and J are TRBV3-1 and TRBJ1-1; D ambiguous. Germline V gene sequence: CDR1 LGHDT, CDR2 YNNKEL (reference sequence). This CDR3 has 15 amino acids. V lost 1 base and J 6 bases, leaving 15 bases between the germline ends. Filled out from reference TRBV3-1 and TRBJ1-1, the complete variable domain reads DTAVSQTPKYLVTQMGNDKSIKCEQNLGHDTMYWYKQDSKKFLKIMFSYNNKELIINETVPNRFSPKSPDKAHLNLHINSLELGDSAVYFCASSQGPDLRAEAFFGQGTRLTVV.